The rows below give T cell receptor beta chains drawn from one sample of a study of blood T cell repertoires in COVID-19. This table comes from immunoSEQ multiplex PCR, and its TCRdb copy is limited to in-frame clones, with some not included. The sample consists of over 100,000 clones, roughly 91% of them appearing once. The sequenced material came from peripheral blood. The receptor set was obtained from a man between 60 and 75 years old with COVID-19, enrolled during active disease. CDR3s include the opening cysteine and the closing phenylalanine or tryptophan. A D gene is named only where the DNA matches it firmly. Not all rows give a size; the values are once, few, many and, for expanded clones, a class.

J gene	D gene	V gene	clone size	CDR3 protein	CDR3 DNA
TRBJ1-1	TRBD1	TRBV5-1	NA	CASSPRTGGTEAFF	TGCGCCAGCAGCCCCAGGACAGGGGGGACTGAAGCTTTCTTT
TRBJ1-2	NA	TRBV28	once	CASSLIGGAKGYTF	TGTGCCAGCAGTTTAATAGGGGGGGCCAAGGGCTACACCTTC
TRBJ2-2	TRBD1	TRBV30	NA	CAWARGPTGELFF	TGTGCCTGGGCGAGGGGGCCCACCGGGGAGCTGTTTTTT
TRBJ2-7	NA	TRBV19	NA	CASSINSGTYEQYF	TGTGCCAGTAGTATCAACAGCGGAACCTACGAGCAGTACTTC
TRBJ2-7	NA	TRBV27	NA	CASRWTANTYEQYF	TGTGCCAGCCGTTGGACTGCAAACACCTACGAGCAGTACTTC
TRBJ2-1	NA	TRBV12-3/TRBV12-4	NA	CASSLLLGSEQFF	TGTGCCAGCAGTTTACTTTTGGGCAGTGAGCAGTTCTTC
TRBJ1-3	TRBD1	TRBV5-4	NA	CASSLGGQGAGNTIYF	TGTGCCAGCAGCTTGGGAGGACAGGGTGCTGGAAACACCATATATTTT
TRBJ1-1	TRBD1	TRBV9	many	CASSVGETGVWNTEAFF	TGTGCCAGCAGCGTAGGAGAAACAGGGGTATGGAACACTGAAGCTTTCTTT
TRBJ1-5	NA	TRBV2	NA	CASSDIGQGTNQPQHF	TGTGCCAGCAGTGATATAGGGCAGGGTACCAATCAGCCCCAGCATTTT
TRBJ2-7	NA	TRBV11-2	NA	CASSYGTEGEQYF	TGTGCCAGCAGCTATGGGACGGAGGGCGAGCAGTACTTC
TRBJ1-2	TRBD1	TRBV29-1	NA	CSSFTGVKGYTF	TGCAGCTCCTTTACAGGGGTAAAGGGCTACACCTTC
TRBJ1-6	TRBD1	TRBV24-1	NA	CATSDGTGDFSPLHF	TGTGCCACCAGTGATGGGACAGGAGACTTTTCACCCCTCCACTTT